This T cell receptor (beta chain) came from a study of cytomegalovirus exposure and HLA in healthy donors. Trimming at V came to 6 bases and at J to 3 bases, leaving 12 bases not matched to a gene. This CDR3 is 16 amino acids long. The germline V gene has CDR1 LNHDA and CDR2 SQIVND (reference sequence). In the PCR, 60 Vbeta and 13 Jbeta primers were used. TCRdb's copy holds only in-frame clones and misses some; the assay was immunoSEQ multiplex PCR. The sample has tens of thousands of clones, and its top ten clones hold roughly 2.8%. Sequences were obtained from PBMCs. The chain recombines TRBV19 with TRBJ2-3; TRBD1 matches 7 bases. The clonotype originates from a man aged 40-49 years in good health and CMV-seronegative. This chain's CDR3 is CASSLLTGSRTDTQYF. DNA of the CDR3: TGTGCCAGTAGCCTTTTGACAGGGAGTAGGACAGATACGCAGTATTTT.